This T cell receptor beta chain was recorded in a study of graft-versus-host responses after intestinal transplantation. As for the study in general: Multivisceral, liver-intestinal, or isolated intestinal transplants were received by the recipients.

The study, taken as a whole, reports: Declines in HvG clones occurring early post-transplant were associated with peak circulating GvH clone levels. Among recipient marrow samples, GvH clones were found; some appeared first in ileum or blood.

The CDR3 totals 13 residues. V lost 5 bases and J lost 1, with 9 bases in between. Germline values: CDR1 MNHNY, CDR2 SVGAGI (reference sequence). Concerning this clone: As yet, its antigen is unknown.

TCRdb keeps only in-frame clones here, not all; method: immunoSEQ multiplex PCR. Here the sample spans around 30,000 clones, nearly 90% being singletons. The sequenced sample was PBMCs, obtained around 61 weeks after intestinal transplantation. This clonotype was obtained from a human patient who received an intestinal transplant, so some T cells may come from the graft donor. The chain couples TRBV6-6 to TRBJ2-7, with TRBD1 as a possible D gene (6 bases). The CDR3 DNA reads as TGTGCCAGCAGTCAGGGGTTTTCCTACGAGCAGTACTTC. Amino acid sequence: CASSQGFSYEQYF.